Shown below are 7 T cell receptor beta chains from a single sample sequenced in a study of blood T cells in healthy people across ages. A sample-barcoded 5' primer and a J-beta primer mix were used in a second PCR of about 7 to 11 cycles. TCRdb fed the 5' RACE reads into MiXCR, producing one record per CDR3 protein. The sample shows about 1 million distinct CDR3 sequences, around 43% of them seen only once. Sequencing was performed on blood. The receptors were gathered from a woman aged 60 to 75 in good health.

This clonotype has only a few counts. The chain joins TRBV10-2 to TRBJ2-5, with D unclear. The CDR3 covers 12 residues. Germline V gene data show CDR1 as WSHSY and CDR2 as SAAADI. V lost 4 bases and J lost 3, with 6 bases in between. The DNA of the CDR3 is TGCGCCAGCAGTGGATCTAAAGAGACCCAGTACTTC. Translating it yields CASSGSKETQYF.

This clonotype was picked up a small number of times. This chain connects TRBV10-3 to TRBJ2-1; 8 positions match TRBD2. Germline CDR1 reads ENHRY; CDR2 reads SYGVKD. V was clipped by 6 bases and J by 5 bases; unmatched bases: 6. This CDR3 is built from 14 residues. The CDR3 region is CAIRGLVGDNEQFF. The CDR3 DNA reads TGTGCCATCAGGGGACTAGTAGGCGACAATGAGCAGTTCTTC.

The J gene is TRBJ1-1, the V gene TRBV28; no firm D call. From germline, CDR1 is MDHEN and CDR2 SYDVKM. Trimming stripped 3 bases from V and 11 bases from J, with 13 bases between. This CDR3 contains 12 residues. The CDR3 nucleotides are TGTGCCAGCAGTTTCCCGTCCCCCTGGGCTTTCTTT. This codes for CASSFPSPWAFF.

This clonotype was detected only a few times. The V call is TRBV2, the J call TRBJ2-1; D is possibly TRBD1 or TRBD2 (5 bases each). The CDR3 extends over 11 amino acids. Deletions cut 11 bases from V and 4 bases from J, with 9 bases between. Germline V gives CDR1 SNHLY, CDR2 FYNNEI. The DNA of the CDR3 is TGTGCCGGGACGGGATACAATGAGCAGTTCTTC. Translation: CAGTGYNEQFF.

The J gene is TRBJ2-5, the V gene TRBV5-6; D ambiguous. Trimming took 2 bases from V and 11 from J, leaving 16 bases between them. The CDR3 has 13 residues. Germline lookup yields CDR1 SGHDT and CDR2 YYEEEE. The DNA of the CDR3 is TGTGCCAGCAGCTTTTCGGGCTACAATGAGCAGTACTTC. This codes for CASSFSGYNEQYF.

The chain employs TRBV20-1 and TRBJ2-1; a possible D gene is TRBD1 (6 bases). The CDR3 is 15 residues long. Germline CDR1 reads DFQATT; CDR2 reads SNEGSKA (reference sequence). V was shortened by 2 bases and J by 0 bases, with 11 bases between the two germline ends. CDR3 bases: TGCAGTGCTAGAACAGACAGGAGCTCCTACAATGAGCAGTTCTTC. It codes for CSARTDRSSYNEQFF.

V is TRBV28 and J is TRBJ2-7, with 7 bases lining up with TRBD1. Germline CDR1 and CDR2: MDHEN and SYDVKM. Trimming cost V 2 bases and J 0 bases; bases outside gene matches: 7. The CDR3 is made up of 16 amino acids. CDR3 protein: CASSLGGTGDSYEQYF. For the CDR3, the DNA is TGTGCCAGCAGTTTAGGGGGAACAGGGGACTCCTACGAGCAGTACTTC.